This T cell receptor (beta chain) was observed in a study of vaccination and CD4 T cells after COVID-19. Looking at the study overall: Overlapping spike peptides served as the stimulus for the cells. These peptides came from SARS-CoV-2 and from the common cold coronaviruses HCoV-NL63, HCoV-OC43 and HCoV-229E.

The Oncomine TCR Beta short-read assay sequenced DNA from cultured CD4+ T cells. Using the QIAamp micro DNA kit, genomic DNA was extracted from the CD4+ T cells that had been cultured. TCRdb recomputed calls from the PCR reads with MiXCR, one row per CDR3 protein. The table has 20,000 to 25,000 distinct CDR3 sequences, 45% to 55% seen once. To note about this clonotype: Antigen unknown.

The time point denotes: late sampling 161 to 241 days after vaccination in a few convalescent patients. Treatment of the sample: roughly 10-day PBMC culture with coronavirus spike peptide pools or control peptides (ViraFEST assay). PBMCs, plated at roughly 2 million per well, were grown in the presence of around 10 IU/ml IL-2 and approximately 10 ug/ml peptide pools. The CDR3 covers 16 residues. Germline V gene sequence: CDR1 MRHNA, CDR2 SNTAGT. The V and J ends lost 9 bases and 3 bases, in that order; junction bases with no gene match: 16. This sequence originates from a human donor who had recovered from COVID-19. The chain recombines TRBV6-4 with TRBJ2-7, with 8 bases that match TRBD1. The material sequenced was CD4+ T cells from blood, cultured in vitro, taken about 7 months after SARS-CoV-2 vaccination. The CDR3 coding sequence is TGTGCCAGTCTAACCCTGCTTAGACAGGGGCACTACGAGCAGTACTTC. It is translated as CASLTLLRQGHYEQYF.